The present entry profiles one T cell receptor beta chain with its context. The data derive from a study of blood T cell repertoires in COVID-19. Study-level background: Collection of acute and convalescent COVID-19 samples took place in the United States, Italy and Spain.

Authors' data handling: Reference gene primers were amplified, and this amplification served to estimate nucleated cell counts. Clones were read by immunoSEQ multiplex PCR, and TCRdb kept only the in-frame ones, dropping some. V and J calls and clone size come straight from that table; D and trimming were deduced from the DNA. The sample has about 120,000 clones, approximately 87% seen once; the top ten hold under 3%. V lost 4 bases to trimming and J lost 0 bases, with 12 bases between them. Germline CDR1 and CDR2: SQVTM and ANQGSEA. This CDR3 has 14 residues. Input material: peripheral blood. The TCR was taken from a man aged 25 to 40 with acute or convalescent COVID-19. This chain connects TRBV29-1 to TRBJ1-1; weak D call: TRBD1 (5 bases). The CDR3 coding sequence is TGCAGCGTTGTTCCGGGGGGGGTGAACACTGAAGCTTTCTTT. This sequence encodes CSVVPGGVNTEAFF.